These 3 T cell receptor beta chains were all obtained from the same sample, sequenced in a study of blood T cell repertoires in COVID-19. Data came from immunoSEQ multiplex PCR; TCRdb stores just in-frame clones and leaves some out. In the table there are under 250,000 clones, more than 85% of which are singletons. The sample comprised peripheral blood. The receptors shown here come from a man aged 55 to 69 with COVID-19, enrolled during active disease.

The chain couples TRBV7-2 to TRBJ2-7; 9 nucleotides line up with TRBD2. Unmatched junction bases numbered 10, after V lost 5 bases and J lost 11 bases. Germline-derived CDR1 and CDR2 are SGHTA and FQGNSA. The CDR3 loop spans 13 amino acids. The DNA for the CDR3 is TGTGCCAGCAGCGGGGGAGTAGCGGGAGTAAAGTACTTC. Translation: CASSGGVAGVKYF. Together with reference TRBV7-2 and TRBJ2-7, the CDR3 gives the full variable domain: GAGVSQSPSNKVTEKGKDVELRCDPISGHTALYWYRQSLGQGLEFLIYFQGNSAPDKSGLPSDRFSAERTGGSVSTLTIQRTQQEDSAVYLCASSGGVAGVKYFGPGTRLTVT.

This clone was observed once. V is TRBV5-4 and J is TRBJ2-7, with 7 bases fitting TRBD1. Germline values: CDR1 SGHNT, CDR2 YYREEE (reference sequence). The V and J ends lost 2 bases and 7 bases, in that order; junction bases with no gene match: 9. The CDR3 totals 14 residues. CDR3 sequence: CASSFFDRVGEQYF. The DNA for the CDR3 is TGTGCCAGCAGCTTCTTTGACAGGGTGGGGGAGCAGTACTTC.

The rearrangement uses TRBV6-5 and TRBJ2-3; 10 nucleotides line up with TRBD2. The J segment lost 2 bases and the V segment lost 8 bases, leaving 4 bases of the junction unmatched. Germline CDR1 and CDR2: MNHEY and SVGAGI. CDR3 length: 14 residues. The CDR3 protein is CASGAGGVTDTQYF. For the CDR3, the DNA is TGTGCCAGCGGAGCGGGAGGGGTCACAGATACGCAGTATTTT.